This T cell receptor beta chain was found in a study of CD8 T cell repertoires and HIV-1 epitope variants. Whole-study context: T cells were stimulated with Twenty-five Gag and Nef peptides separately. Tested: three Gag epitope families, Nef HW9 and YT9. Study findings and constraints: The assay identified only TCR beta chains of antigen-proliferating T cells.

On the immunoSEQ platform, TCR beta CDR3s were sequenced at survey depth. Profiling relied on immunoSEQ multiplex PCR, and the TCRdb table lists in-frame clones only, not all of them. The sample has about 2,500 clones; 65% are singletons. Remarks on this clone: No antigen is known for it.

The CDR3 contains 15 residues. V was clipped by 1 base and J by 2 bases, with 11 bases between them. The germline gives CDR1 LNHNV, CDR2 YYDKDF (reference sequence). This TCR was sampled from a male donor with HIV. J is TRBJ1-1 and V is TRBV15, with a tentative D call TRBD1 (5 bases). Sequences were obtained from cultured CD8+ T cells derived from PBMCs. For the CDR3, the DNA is TGTGCCACCAGCAGAGGGACATCTACTAACACTGAAGCTTTCTTT. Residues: CATSRGTSTNTEAFF.